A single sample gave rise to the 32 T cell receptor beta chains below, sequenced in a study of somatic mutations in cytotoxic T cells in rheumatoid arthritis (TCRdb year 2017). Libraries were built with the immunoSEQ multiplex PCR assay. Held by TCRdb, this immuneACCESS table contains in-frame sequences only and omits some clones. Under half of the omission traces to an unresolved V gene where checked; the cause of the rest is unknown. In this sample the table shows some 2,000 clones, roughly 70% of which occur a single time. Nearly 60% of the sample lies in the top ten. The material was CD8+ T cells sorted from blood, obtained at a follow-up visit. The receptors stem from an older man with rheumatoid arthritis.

CDR3 DNA: TGTGCCAGCTCACCAGAGACTAGCGTCACAGATACGCAGTATTTT. Translating gives CASSPETSVTDTQYF. The chain recombines TRBV18 with TRBJ2-3; 8 nucleotides line up with TRBD2. V gave up 2 bases and J gave up 2 bases; unmatched junction bases: 3. Looked up from germline, CDR1 is KGHSH and CDR2 is LQKENI. CDR3 length equals 15 residues.

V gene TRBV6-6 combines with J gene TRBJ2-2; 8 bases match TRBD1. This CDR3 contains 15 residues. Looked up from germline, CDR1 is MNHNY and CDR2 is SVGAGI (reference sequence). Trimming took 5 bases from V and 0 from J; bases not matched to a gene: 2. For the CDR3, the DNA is TGTGCCAGCAGTCCGGGACAGGCGAACACCGGGGAGCTGTTTTTT. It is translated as CASSPGQANTGELFF.

Here the CDR3 DNA reads TGTGCCAGCAGTGAACCGGGACAGGGATTCACCGGGGAGCTGTTTTTT. Amino acid sequence: CASSEPGQGFTGELFF. The V gene is TRBV2, the J gene TRBJ2-2, with TRBD1 matching over 9 bases. Germline-derived CDR1 and CDR2 are SNHLY and FYNNEI. The CDR3 length is 16 residues. V lost 2 bases, J lost 4 bases, and 5 bases stayed unmatched. Drawing the rest from reference TRBV2 and TRBJ2-2, the complete variable domain is EPEVTQTPSHQVTQMGQEVILRCVPISNHLYFYWYRQILGQKVEFLVSFYNNEISEKSEIFDDQFSVERPDGSNFTLKIRSTKLEDSAMYFCASSEPGQGFTGELFFGEGSRLTVL.

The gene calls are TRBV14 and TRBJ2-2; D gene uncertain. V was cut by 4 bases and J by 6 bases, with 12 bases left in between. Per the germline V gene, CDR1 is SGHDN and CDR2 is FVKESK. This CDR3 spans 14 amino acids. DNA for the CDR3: TGTGCCAGCAGCCGTAGTTACACAGCCGGGGAGCTGTTTTTT. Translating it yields CASSRSYTAGELFF.

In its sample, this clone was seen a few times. The CDR3 sequence is CASSLESRGTGYGYTF. CDR3 sequence (DNA): TGCGCCAGCAGCTTGGAGAGCAGGGGGACGGGGTATGGCTACACCTTC. This sequence joins TRBV5-1 and TRBJ1-2, with TRBD1 matching 7 bases. Unmatched junction bases numbered 10, after V lost 0 bases and J lost 5 bases. Germline CDR1 SGHRS, CDR2 YFSETQ. The CDR3 has 16 residues.

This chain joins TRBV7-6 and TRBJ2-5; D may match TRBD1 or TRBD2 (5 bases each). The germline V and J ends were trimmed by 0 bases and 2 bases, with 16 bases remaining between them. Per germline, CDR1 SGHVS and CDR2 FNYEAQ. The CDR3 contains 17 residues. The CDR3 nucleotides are TGTGCCAGCAGCTTAGCGCGCCAGGGAGTATGGCAAGAGACCCAGTACTTC. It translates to CASSLARQGVWQETQYF.

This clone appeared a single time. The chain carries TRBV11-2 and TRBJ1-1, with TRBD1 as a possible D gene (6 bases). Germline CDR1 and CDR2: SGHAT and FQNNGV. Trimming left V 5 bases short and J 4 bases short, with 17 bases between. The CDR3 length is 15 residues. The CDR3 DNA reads TGTGCCAGCAGCGCACGCTTGGGGGCCGGCACTGAAGCTTTCTTT. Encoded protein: CASSARLGAGTEAFF.

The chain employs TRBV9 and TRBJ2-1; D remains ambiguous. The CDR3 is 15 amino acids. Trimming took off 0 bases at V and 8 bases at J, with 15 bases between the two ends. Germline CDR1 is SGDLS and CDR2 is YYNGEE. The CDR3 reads CASSVAANRVDEQFF. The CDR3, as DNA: TGTGCCAGCAGCGTAGCGGCTAACCGGGTGGATGAGCAGTTCTTC.

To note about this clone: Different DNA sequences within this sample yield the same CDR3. The CDR3 DNA sequence: TGTGCCTGGCGGACTAGCGGGTCATACAATGAGCAGTTCTTC. Translated: CAWRTSGSYNEQFF. This chain uses TRBV30 with TRBJ2-1, with 11 bases matching TRBD2. The CDR3 runs 14 residues. J lost 4 bases, V lost 5 bases, and 4 bases had no gene match. CDR1 and CDR2 from the germline V gene are GTSNPN and SVGIG (reference sequence). Filled out from reference TRBV30 and TRBJ2-1, the complete variable domain reads SQTIHQWPATLVQPVGSPLSLECTVEGTSNPNLYWYRQAAGRGLQLLFYSVGIGQISSEVPQNLSASRPQDRQFILSSKKLLLSDSGFYLCAWRTSGSYNEQFFGPGTRLTVL.

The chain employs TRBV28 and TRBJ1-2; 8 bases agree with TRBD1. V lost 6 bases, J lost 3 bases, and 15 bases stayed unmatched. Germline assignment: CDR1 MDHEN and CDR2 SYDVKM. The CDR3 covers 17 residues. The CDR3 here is CASRNIRDTGGYYGYTF. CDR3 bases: TGTGCCAGCAGAAATATCCGAGACACAGGGGGGTACTATGGCTACACCTTC.

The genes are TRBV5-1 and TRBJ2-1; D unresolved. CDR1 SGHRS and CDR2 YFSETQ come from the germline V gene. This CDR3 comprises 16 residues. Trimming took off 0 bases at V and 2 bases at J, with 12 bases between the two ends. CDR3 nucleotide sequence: TGCGCCAGCAGCTTGGACGGCAGACCTCCCTACAATGAGCAGTTCTTC. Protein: CASSLDGRPPYNEQFF.

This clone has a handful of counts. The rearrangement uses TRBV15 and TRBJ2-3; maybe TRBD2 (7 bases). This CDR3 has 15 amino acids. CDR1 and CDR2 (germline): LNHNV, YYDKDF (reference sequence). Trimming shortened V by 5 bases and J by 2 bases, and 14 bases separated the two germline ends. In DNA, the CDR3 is TGTGCCACCAGCCCTACTGGGGGGGCCACAGATACGCAGTATTTT. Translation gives CATSPTGGATDTQYF.

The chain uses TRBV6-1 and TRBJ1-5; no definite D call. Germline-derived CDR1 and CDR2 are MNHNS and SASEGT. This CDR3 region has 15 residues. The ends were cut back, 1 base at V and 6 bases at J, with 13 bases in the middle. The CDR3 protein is CASSEGPAGGQPQHF. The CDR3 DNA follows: TGTGCCAGCAGTGAAGGTCCGGCGGGTGGTCAGCCCCAGCATTTT.

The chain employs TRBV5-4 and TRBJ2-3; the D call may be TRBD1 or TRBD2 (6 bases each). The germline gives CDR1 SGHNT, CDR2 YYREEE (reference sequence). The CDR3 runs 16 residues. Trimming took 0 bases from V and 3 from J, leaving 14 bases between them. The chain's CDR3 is CASSLEGGRGTDTQYF. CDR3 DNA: TGTGCCAGCAGCTTGGAGGGGGGAAGAGGTACAGATACGCAGTATTTT.

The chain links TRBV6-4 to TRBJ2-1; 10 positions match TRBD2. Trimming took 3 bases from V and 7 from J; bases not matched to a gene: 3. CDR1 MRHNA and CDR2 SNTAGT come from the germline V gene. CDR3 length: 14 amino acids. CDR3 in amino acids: CASSEGLALNEQFF. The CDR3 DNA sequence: TGTGCCAGCAGTGAGGGACTAGCGTTGAATGAGCAGTTCTTC.

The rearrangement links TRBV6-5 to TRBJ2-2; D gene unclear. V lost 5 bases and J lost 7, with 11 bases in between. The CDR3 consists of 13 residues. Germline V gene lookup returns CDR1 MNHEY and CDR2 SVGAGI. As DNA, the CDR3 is TGTGCCAGCAGTACGATTACCCGCGGGGAGCTGTTTTTT. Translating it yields CASSTITRGELFF.

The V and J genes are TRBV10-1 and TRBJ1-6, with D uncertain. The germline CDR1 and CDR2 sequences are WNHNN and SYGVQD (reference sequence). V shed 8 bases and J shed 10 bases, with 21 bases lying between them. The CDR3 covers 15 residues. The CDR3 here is CASYPGKSSRSPLHF. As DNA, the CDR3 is TGCGCCAGCTACCCCGGTAAGAGCTCTCGATCACCCCTCCACTTT.

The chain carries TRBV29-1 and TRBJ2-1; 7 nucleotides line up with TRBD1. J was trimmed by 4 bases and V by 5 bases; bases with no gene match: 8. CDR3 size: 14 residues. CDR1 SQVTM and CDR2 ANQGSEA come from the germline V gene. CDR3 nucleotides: TGCAGCGTTCACTTCGACAGGGTATACAATGAGCAGTTCTTC. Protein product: CSVHFDRVYNEQFF.

The CDR3 is CASSLPERSPNTGELFF. CDR3 nucleotides: TGTGCCAGCAGCTTGCCCGAGAGGTCTCCGAACACCGGGGAGCTGTTTTTT. This rearrangement joins TRBV7-2 to TRBJ2-2, with no clear D. Germline CDR1 is SGHTA and CDR2 is FQGNSA. The CDR3 totals 17 residues. Trimming removed 3 bases from V and 0 bases from J, with 14 bases in between.

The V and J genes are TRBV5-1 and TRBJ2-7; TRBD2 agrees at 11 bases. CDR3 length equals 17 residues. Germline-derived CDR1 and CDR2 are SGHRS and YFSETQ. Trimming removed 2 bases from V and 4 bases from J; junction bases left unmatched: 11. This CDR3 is CASSFGGDIAGGYEQYF. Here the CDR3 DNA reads TGCGCCAGCAGCTTTGGGGGTGATATAGCGGGAGGGTACGAGCAGTACTTC.

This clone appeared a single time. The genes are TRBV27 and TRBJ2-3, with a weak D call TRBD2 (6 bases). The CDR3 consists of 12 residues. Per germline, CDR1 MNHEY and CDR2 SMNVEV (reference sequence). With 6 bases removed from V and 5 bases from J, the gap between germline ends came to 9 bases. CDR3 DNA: TGTGCCAGCAGGGGGACTGAAGATACGCAGTATTTT. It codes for CASRGTEDTQYF.

The CDR3: CASSALNTEAFF. The CDR3 DNA is TGTGCCAGCAGCGCACTGAACACTGAAGCTTTCTTT. V is TRBV28 and J is TRBJ1-1; D ambiguous. The germline gives CDR1 MDHEN, CDR2 SYDVKM. Trimming removed 6 bases from V and 0 bases from J, with 5 bases in between. The CDR3 is 12 amino acids.

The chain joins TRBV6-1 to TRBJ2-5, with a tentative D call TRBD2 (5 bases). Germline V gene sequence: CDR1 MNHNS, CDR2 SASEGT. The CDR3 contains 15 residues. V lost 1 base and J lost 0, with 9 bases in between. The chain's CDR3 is CASSEGLRDQETQYF. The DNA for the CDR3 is TGTGCCAGCAGTGAAGGATTGAGGGACCAAGAGACCCAGTACTTC.

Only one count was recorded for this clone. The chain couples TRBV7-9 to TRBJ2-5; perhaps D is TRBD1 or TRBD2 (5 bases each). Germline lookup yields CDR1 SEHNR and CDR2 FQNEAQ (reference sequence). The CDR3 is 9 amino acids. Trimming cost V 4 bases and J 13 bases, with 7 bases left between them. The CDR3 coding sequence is TGTGCCAGCAGCTCGAGGGGGTACTTC. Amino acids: CASSSRGYF.

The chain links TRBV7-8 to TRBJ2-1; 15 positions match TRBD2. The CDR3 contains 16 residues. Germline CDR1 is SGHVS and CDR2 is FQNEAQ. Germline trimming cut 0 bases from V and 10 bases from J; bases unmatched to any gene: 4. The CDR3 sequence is CASSLAGTSGGREQFF. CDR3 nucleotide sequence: TGTGCCAGCAGCTTAGCCGGGACTAGCGGGGGGCGGGAGCAGTTCTTC.

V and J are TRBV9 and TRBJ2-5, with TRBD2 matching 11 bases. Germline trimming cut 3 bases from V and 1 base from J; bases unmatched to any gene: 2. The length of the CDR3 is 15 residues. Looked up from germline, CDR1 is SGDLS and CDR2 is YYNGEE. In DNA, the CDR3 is TGTGCCAGCAGCGCTAGCGGGAGGCTCCAAGAGACCCAGTACTTC. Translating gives CASSASGRLQETQYF.

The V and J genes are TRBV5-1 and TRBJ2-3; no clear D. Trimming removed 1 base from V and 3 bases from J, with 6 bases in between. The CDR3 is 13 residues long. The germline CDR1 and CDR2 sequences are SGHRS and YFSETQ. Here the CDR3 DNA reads TGCGCCAGCAGCTTGTCCTCGACAGATACGCAGTATTTT. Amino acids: CASSLSSTDTQYF.

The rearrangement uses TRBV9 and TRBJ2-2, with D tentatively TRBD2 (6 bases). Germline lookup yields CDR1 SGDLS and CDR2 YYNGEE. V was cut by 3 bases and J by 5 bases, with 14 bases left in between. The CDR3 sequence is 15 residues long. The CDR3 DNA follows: TGTGCCAGCAGCGACGGGAGCCTCCTAACCGGGGAGCTGTTTTTT. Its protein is CASSDGSLLTGELFF.

CDR3 loop: CASSTIFSDTQYF. The CDR3, as DNA: TGTGCCAGCAGTACCATTTTTTCAGATACGCAGTATTTT. This chain connects TRBV28 to TRBJ2-3; D uncertain. Germline V gene data show CDR1 as MDHEN and CDR2 as SYDVKM. This CDR3 has 13 amino acids. V lost 5 bases, J lost 4 bases, and 10 bases lay in between.

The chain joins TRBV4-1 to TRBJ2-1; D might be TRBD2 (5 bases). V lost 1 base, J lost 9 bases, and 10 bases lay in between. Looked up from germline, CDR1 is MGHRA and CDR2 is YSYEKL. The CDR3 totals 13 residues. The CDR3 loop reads CASSQVLAGEQFF. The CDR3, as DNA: TGCGCCAGCAGCCAAGTCCTGGCGGGTGAGCAGTTCTTC.

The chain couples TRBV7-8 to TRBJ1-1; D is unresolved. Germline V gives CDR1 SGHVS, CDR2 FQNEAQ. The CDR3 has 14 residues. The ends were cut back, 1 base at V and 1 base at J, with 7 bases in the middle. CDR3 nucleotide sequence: TGTGCCAGCAGCTTAGGCCCTCCGAACACTGAAGCTTTCTTT. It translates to CASSLGPPNTEAFF.

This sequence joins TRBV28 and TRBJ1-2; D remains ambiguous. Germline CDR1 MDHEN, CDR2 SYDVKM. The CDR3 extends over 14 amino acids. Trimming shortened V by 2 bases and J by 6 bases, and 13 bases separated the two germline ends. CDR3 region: CASSLIGSQDGYTF. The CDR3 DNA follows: TGTGCCAGCAGTTTAATTGGCAGTCAAGATGGCTACACCTTC.